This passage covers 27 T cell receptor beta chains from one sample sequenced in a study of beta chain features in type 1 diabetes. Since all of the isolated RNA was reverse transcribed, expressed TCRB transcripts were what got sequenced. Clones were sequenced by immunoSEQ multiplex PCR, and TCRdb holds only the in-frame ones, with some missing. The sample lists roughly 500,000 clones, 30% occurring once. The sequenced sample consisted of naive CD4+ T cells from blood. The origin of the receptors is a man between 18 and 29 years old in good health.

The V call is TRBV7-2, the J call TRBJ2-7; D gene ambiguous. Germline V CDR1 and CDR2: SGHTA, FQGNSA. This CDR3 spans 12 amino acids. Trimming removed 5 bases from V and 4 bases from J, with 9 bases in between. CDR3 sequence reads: CASSPEAYEQYF. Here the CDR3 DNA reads TGTGCCAGCAGCCCTGAGGCGTACGAGCAGTACTTC.

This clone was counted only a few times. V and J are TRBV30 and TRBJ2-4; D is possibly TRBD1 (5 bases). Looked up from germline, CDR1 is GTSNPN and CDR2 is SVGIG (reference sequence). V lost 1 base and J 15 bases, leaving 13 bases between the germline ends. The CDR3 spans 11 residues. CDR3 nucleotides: TGTGCCTGGAGTGCAGGGCCGTTGCTGTACTTC. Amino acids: CAWSAGPLLYF. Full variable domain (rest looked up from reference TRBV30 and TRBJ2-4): SQTIHQWPATLVQPVGSPLSLECTVEGTSNPNLYWYRQAAGRGLQLLFYSVGIGQISSEVPQNLSASRPQDRQFILSSKKLLLSDSGFYLCAWSAGPLLYFGAGTRLSVL.

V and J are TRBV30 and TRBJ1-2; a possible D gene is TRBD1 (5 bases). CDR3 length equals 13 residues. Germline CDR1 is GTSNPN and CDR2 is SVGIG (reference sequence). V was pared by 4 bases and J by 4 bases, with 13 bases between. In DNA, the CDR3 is TGTGCCTGGACGGGCAGGGAATTCTATGGCTACACCTTC. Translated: CAWTGREFYGYTF.

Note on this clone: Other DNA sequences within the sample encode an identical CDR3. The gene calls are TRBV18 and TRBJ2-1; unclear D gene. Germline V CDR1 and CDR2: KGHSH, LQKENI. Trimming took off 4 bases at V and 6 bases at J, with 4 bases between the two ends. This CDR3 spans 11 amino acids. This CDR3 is CASSQGNEQFF. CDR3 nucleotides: TGTGCCAGCTCACAAGGCAATGAGCAGTTCTTC.

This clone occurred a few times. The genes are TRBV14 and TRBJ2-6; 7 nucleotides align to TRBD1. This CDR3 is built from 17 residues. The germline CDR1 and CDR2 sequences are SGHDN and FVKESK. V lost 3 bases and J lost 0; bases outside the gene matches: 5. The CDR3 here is CASSQGQFSSGANVLTF. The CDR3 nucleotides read TGTGCCAGCAGCCAGGGACAGTTCTCCTCTGGGGCCAACGTCCTGACTTTC.

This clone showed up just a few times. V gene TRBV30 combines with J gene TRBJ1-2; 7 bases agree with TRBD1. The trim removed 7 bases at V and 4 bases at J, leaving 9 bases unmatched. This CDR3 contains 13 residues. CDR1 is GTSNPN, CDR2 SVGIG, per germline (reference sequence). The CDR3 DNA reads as TGTGCCTTCTCCCCGACAGGGATCTATGGCTACACCTTC. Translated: CAFSPTGIYGYTF.

The CDR3, as DNA: TGTGCCACCAGCAGAGGACCGCTCGTCTCCTACAATGAGCAGTTCTTC. Protein sequence: CATSRGPLVSYNEQFF. The genes are TRBV15 and TRBJ2-1; unclear D gene. The CDR3 is 16 amino acids. V shed 1 base and J shed 0 bases, with 10 bases lying between them. Germline values: CDR1 LNHNV, CDR2 YYDKDF (reference sequence).

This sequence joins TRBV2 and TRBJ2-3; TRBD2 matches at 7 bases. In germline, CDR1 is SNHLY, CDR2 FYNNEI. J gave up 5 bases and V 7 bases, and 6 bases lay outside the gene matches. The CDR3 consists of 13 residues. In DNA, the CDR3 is TGTGCCAGCAACGCGGGAGCTATAGATACGCAGTATTTT. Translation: CASNAGAIDTQYF. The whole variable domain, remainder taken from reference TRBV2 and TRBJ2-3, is EPEVTQTPSHQVTQMGQEVILRCVPISNHLYFYWYRQILGQKVEFLVSFYNNEISEKSEIFDDQFSVERPDGSNFTLKIRSTKLEDSAMYFCASNAGAIDTQYFGPGTRLTVL.

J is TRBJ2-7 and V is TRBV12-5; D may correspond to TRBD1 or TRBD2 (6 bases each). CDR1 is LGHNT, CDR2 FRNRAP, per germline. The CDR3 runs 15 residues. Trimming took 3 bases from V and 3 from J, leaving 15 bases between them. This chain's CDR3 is CASGLVRGLRYEQYF. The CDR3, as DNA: TGTGCTAGTGGTTTAGTCAGGGGACTGCGCTACGAGCAGTACTTC. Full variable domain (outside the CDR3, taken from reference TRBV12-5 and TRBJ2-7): DARVTQTPRHKVTEMGQEVTMRCQPILGHNTVFWYRQTMMQGLELLAYFRNRAPLDDSGMPKDRFSAEMPDATLATLKIQPSEPRDSAVYFCASGLVRGLRYEQYFGPGTRLTVT.

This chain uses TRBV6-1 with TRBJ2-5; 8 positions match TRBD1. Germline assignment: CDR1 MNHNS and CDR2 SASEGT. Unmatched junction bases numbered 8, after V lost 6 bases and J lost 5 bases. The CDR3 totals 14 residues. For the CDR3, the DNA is TGTGCCAGCAGAGCGACAGGGGCTGGGGAGACCCAGTACTTC. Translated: CASRATGAGETQYF.

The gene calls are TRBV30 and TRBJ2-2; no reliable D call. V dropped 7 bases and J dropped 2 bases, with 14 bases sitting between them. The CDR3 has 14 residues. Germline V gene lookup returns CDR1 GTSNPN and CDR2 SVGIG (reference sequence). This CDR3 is CAYRKNLNTGELFF. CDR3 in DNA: TGTGCCTACAGAAAAAACTTAAACACCGGGGAGCTGTTTTTT.

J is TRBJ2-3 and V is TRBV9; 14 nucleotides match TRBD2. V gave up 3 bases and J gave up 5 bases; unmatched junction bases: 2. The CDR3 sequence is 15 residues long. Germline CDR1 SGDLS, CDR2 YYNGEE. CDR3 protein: CASSGLAGGRDTQYF. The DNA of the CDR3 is TGTGCCAGCAGCGGACTAGCGGGAGGGAGAGATACGCAGTATTTT.

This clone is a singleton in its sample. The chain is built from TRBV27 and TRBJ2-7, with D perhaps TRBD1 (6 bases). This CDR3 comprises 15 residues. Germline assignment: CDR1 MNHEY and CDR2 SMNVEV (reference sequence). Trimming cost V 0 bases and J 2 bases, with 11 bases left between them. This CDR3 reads CASSLSPGQPYEQYF. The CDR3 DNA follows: TGTGCCAGCAGTTTATCACCGGGACAACCCTACGAGCAGTACTTC.

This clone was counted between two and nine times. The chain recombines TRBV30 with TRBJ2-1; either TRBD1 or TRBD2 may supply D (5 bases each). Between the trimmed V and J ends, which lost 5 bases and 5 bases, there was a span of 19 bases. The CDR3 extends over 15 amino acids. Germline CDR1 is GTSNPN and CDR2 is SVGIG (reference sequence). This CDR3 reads CAWALRGVFDNEQFF. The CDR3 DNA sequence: TGTGCCTGGGCCCTGAGGGGAGTTTTTGACAATGAGCAGTTCTTC.

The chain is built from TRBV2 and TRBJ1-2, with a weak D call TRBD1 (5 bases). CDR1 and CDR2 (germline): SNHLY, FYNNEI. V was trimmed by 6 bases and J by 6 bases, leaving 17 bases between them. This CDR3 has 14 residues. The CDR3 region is CASRPDGQFDGYTF. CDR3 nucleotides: TGTGCCAGCAGACCCGACGGACAATTCGATGGCTACACCTTC.

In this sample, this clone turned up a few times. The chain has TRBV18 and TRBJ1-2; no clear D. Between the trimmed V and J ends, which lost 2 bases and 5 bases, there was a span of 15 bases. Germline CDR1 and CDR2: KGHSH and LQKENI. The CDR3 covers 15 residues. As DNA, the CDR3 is TGTGCCAGCTCACCAACGGTAGACACGGGATATGGCTACACCTTC. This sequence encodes CASSPTVDTGYGYTF.

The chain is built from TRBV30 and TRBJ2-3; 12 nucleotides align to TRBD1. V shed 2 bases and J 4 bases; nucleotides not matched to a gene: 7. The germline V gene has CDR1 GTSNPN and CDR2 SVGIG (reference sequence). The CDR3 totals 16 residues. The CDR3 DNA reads TGTGCCTGGAGTCCCGGGACAGGGGGCGCGTCAGATACGCAGTATTTT. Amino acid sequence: CAWSPGTGGASDTQYF.

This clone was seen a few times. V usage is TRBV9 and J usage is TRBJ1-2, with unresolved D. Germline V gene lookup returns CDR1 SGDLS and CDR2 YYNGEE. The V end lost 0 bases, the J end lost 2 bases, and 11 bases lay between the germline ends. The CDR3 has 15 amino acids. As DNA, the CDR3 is TGTGCCAGCAGCGTAGATCTCTTGGGGAACTATGGCTACACCTTC. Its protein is CASSVDLLGNYGYTF. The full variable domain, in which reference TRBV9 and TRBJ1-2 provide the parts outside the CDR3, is DSGVTQTPKHLITATGQRVTLRCSPRSGDLSVYWYQQSLDQGLQFLIQYYNGEERAKGNILERFSAQQFPDLHSELNLSSLELGDSALYFCASSVDLLGNYGYTFGSGTRLTVV.

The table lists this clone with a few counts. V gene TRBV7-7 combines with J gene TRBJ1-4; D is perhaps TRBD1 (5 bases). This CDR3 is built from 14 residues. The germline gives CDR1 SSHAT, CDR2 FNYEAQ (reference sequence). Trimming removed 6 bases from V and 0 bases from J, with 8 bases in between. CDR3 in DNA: TGTGCCAGCAGTTTGACAGCAACTAATGAAAAACTGTTTTTT. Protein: CASSLTATNEKLFF.

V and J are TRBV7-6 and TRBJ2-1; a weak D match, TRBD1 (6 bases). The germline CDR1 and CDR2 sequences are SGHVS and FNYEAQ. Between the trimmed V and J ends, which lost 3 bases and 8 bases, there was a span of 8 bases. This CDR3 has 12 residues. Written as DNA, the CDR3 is TGTGCCAGCAGCTTTGAGGGGGATGAGCAGTTCTTC. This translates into CASSFEGDEQFF. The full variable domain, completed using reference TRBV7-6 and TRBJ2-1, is GAGVSQSPRYKVTKRGQDVALRCDPISGHVSLYWYRQALGQGPEFLTYFNYEAQQDKSGLPNDRFSAERPEGSISTLTIQRTEQRDSAMYRCASSFEGDEQFFGPGTRLTVL.

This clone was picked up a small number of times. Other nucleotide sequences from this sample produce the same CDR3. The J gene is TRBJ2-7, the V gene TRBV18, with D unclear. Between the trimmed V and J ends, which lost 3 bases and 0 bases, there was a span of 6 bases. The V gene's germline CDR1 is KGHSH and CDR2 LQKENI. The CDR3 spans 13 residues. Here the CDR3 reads CASSPPSSYEQYF. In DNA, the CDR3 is TGTGCCAGCTCACCCCCCAGCTCCTACGAGCAGTACTTC.

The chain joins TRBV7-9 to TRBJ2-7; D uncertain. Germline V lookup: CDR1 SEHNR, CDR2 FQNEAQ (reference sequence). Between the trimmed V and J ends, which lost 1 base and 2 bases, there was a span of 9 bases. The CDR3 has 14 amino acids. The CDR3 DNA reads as TGTGCCAGCAGCTTAGTGGCGGTCCCCTACGAGCAGTACTTC. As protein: CASSLVAVPYEQYF.

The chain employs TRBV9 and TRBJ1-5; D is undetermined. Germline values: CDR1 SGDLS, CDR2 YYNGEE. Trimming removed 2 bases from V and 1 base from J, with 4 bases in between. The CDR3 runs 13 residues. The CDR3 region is CASSVSSNQPQHF. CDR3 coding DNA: TGTGCCAGCAGCGTCTCCAGCAATCAGCCCCAGCATTTT.

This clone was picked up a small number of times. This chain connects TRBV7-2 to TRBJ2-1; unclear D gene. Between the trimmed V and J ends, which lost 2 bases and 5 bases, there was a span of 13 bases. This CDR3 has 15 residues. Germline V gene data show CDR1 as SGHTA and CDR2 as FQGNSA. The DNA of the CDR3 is TGTGCCAGCAGCTTATCGACTGCTGATAACAATGAGCAGTTCTTC. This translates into CASSLSTADNNEQFF.

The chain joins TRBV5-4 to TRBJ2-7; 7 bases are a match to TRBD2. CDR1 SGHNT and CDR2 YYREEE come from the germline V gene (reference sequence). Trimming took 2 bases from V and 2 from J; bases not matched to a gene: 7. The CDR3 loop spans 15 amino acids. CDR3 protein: CASSFAAGNTYEQYF. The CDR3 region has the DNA TGTGCCAGCAGCTTCGCAGCGGGGAACACCTACGAGCAGTACTTC.

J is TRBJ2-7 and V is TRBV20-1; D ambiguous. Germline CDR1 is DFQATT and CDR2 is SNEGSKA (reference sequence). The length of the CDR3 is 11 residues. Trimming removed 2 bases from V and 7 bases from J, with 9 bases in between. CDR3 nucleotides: TGCAGTGCTAGAAACCTCGGGGAGCAGTACTTC. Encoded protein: CSARNLGEQYF.

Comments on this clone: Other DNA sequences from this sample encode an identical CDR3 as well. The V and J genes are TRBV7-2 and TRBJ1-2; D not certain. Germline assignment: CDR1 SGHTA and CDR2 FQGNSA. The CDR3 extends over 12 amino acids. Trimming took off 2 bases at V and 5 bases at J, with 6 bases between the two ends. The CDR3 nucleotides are TGTGCCAGCAGCTTATCCGGATATGGCTACACCTTC. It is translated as CASSLSGYGYTF. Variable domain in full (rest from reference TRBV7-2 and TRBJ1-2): GAGVSQSPSNKVTEKGKDVELRCDPISGHTALYWYRQSLGQGLEFLIYFQGNSAPDKSGLPSDRFSAERTGGSVSTLTIQRTQQEDSAVYLCASSLSGYGYTFGSGTRLTVV.